The TCR beta chain described here comes from a study of T cell changes during pregnancy in multiple sclerosis. Sequencing was performed with immunoSEQ multiplex PCR; in TCRdb, only in-frame clones are kept and a portion is missing. The sample yields 36,000 or so clones, 89% seen once. The CDR3 runs to 14 residues. Trimming took 7 bases from V and 6 from J; bases not matched to a gene: 5. The germline V gene has CDR1 LNHDA and CDR2 SQIVND (reference sequence). Source: CD8+ T cells from peripheral blood mononuclear cells, taken in the third trimester of pregnancy. The sequence came from a female donor with multiple sclerosis, enrolled in a pregnancy study. V gene TRBV19 combines with J gene TRBJ2-2; 10 bases are a match to TRBD2. The chain's CDR3 is CASNQREGAGELFF. The DNA of the CDR3 is TGTGCCAGTAATCAGCGGGAGGGCGCCGGGGAGCTGTTTTTT. The full variable domain, its missing parts supplied by reference TRBV19 and TRBJ2-2, is DGGITQSPKYLFRKEGQNVTLSCEQNLNHDAMYWYRQDPGQGLRLIYYSQIVNDFQKGDIAEGYSVSREKKESFPLTVTSAQKNPTAFYLCASNQREGAGELFFGEGSRLTVL.